This TCR beta chain was found in a study of cytomegalovirus exposure and HLA in healthy donors. The V end was cut by 9 bases, the J end by 10 bases, with 19 bases between. The CDR3 is 14 amino acids. CDR1 is WSHSY and CDR2 is SAAADI in the germline V gene. This clone has only a few counts. The PCR was carried out with 60 Vbeta primers and 13 Jbeta primers. Profiling relied on immunoSEQ multiplex PCR, and the TCRdb table lists in-frame clones only, not all of them. In the table there are more than 130,000 clones, roughly 80% of which are singletons. The gene calls are TRBV10-2 and TRBJ1-6; tentatively, D is TRBD1 (6 bases). The sequence was collected from a man aged 35-49 years in good health and CMV-seropositive. The specimen was PBMCs. CDR3 nucleotides: TGCGCCAGTAACGCGGGGGGGGCGGAATCACCCCTCCACTTT. It is translated as CASNAGGAESPLHF.